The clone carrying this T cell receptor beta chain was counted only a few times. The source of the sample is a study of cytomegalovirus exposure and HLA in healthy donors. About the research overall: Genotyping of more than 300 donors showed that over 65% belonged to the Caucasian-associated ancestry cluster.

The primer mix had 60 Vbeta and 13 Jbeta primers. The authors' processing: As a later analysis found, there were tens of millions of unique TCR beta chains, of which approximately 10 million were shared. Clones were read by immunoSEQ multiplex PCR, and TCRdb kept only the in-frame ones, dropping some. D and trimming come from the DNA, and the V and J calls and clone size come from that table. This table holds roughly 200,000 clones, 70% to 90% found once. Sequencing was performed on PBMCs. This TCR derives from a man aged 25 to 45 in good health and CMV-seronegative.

The CDR3, as DNA: TGTGCCAGCAGTTTAACAGTTAACTATGGCTACACCTTC. It translates to CASSLTVNYGYTF. The J gene is TRBJ1-2, the V gene TRBV5-4; D is uncertain. CDR3 length equals 13 residues. Germline V CDR1 and CDR2: SGHNT, YYREEE (reference sequence). Trimming cost V 5 bases and J 1 base, with 9 bases left between them. The full variable domain, with the rest looked up from reference TRBV5-4 and TRBJ1-2, is ETGVTQSPTHLIKTRGQQVTLRCSSQSGHNTVSWYQQALGQGPQFIFQYYREEENGRGNFPPRFSGLQFPNYSSELNVNALELDDSALYLCASSLTVNYGYTFGSGTRLTVV.